This T cell receptor (beta chain) was recovered during a study of cytomegalovirus exposure and HLA in healthy donors (dated by TCRdb to about 2017). Some background on the complete study: An earlier analysis of several hundred of the donors reported 276 Gb of sequence data and 90 million to 120 million unique TCR beta sequences obtained from about 180 million T cells. Rather than using new phenotypic data, the later analysis identified candidate immune exposures from TCR beta sequences and from how often those sequences occurred across donors. The study used immunosequencing to profile the T cell repertoires of several hundred subjects and linked those repertoires to cytomegalovirus serostatus. All discovery cohort repertoires had been generated using a single sequencing platform. The study aimed to test whether signatures of past pathogen exposure could be identified by cataloging public T cell receptors. Both class I and class II loci were covered by HLA typing, at four-digit resolution. The number of typed donors differed by locus: about 620-640 for A, B, C, DRB1 and DQB1; about 520 for DQA1; 606 for DPA1; and roughly 450 for DPB1. A later genetic analysis used genome-wide SNP genotypes for about three fifths of the 666 donors, treating that subset as a discovery cohort. Several DR-DQ haplotypes were handled as single units for association and clustering because linkage in the cohort was strong. In an earlier analysis of 500 to 650 of the donors, high-throughput TCR beta sequencing was used to judge whether each TCR beta V gene segment behaved as functional or pseudogenic. To study patterns of TCR occurrence, a later analysis re-analyzed previously published TCR beta repertoires from around 670 donors and added high-resolution HLA genotyping. Across about 380 genotyped donors of the cohort, an average of roughly 230,000 unique TCR beta nucleotide sequences per donor were sequenced, and approximately 19% of those sequences were non-productive. The genetic ancestry cluster associated with self-reported Caucasian donors included roughly four fifths of the roughly 380 genotyped donors. Donor age, sex, ethnicity and CMV serostatus were compiled alongside the repertoire data. Along with the roughly 710-subject first cohort, a separate validation cohort of around 120 different subjects was used. To predict cytomegalovirus infection status, the study brought together high-throughput TCR immunosequencing, statistical association of individual TCRs with disease status, and machine learning. An early release covering over 500 HLA-typed donors comprised about 300 gigabases of sequencing data and about 90 million unique TCR sequences.

V is shortened by 3 bases, J by 4 bases, and the region joining them spans 14 bases. According to the germline V gene (reference sequence), CDR1 reads SGHNT and CDR2 reads YYREEE. The CDR3 runs 14 amino acids, cysteine and phenylalanine included. The CDR3 DNA has 42 bases and is translated from base 1. With regard to this clone: The specificity of this receptor is unknown. The record has no base qualities; no much larger clone is one base away.

Receptor amplification or capture employed the immunoSEQ multiplex PCR assay. For the multiplex PCR, a mixture combining 60 forward primers for TCR Vbeta segments and 13 reverse primers for TCR Jbeta segments was used. The CDR3 region of rearranged TCR beta genes was amplified from genomic DNA with a multiplex PCR assay. Amplified TCR beta libraries were sequenced as 87-base-pair reads on the Illumina HiSeq System. The original pipeline was this. In a later analysis, some 80 million unique TCR beta chains were counted across the roughly 700 repertoires, and roughly 11 million of these chains were shared by at least two donors. Raw reads were error-corrected and collapsed into unique sequences by a nearest-neighbor algorithm in which closely related sequences were merged to remove PCR and sequencing errors. To assign V, D and J gene segments, CDR3 sequences were aligned to IMGT reference sequences. Each retained sequence needed at least a six-nucleotide match to both a V gene segment and a J gene segment. A rearrangement was called productive if the CDR3 had no stop codons and remained in frame with V and J, and every other rearrangement was called non-productive. Following IMGT convention, CDR3 was defined as the stretch from the second conserved V-encoded cysteine to the conserved J-encoded phenylalanine. In an earlier analysis of some 550 of the donors, sequences lacking an unambiguous match to a single V gene segment were excluded. An earlier analysis of several hundred of the donors classified V segments as functional when productive rearrangements were above 56.7% and as segregating when the standard deviation between donors was above 5%. A statistical classification framework was built for diagnosing cytomegalovirus status from the catalog of TCR beta chain sequences. A later analysis assigned V and J genes by comparing TCR nucleotide sequences with IMGT/GENE-DB human TR gene sequences. The TCRdist pipeline was used in a later analysis to assign CDR3 sequences and most-parsimonious VDJ recombination scenarios. In a later analysis, each TCR beta chain was defined by its CDR3 amino acid sequence together with its V-gene family, and reads lacking a unique V-gene family were excluded. To address suspected cross-contamination and a sequencing artifact, a later analysis removed 592 highly shared, low-generation-probability nucleotide sequences. In a later analysis, a clonal expansion index was calculated for each public chain from normalized within-repertoire ranks of inferred template counts. In a later analysis, generation probabilities were computed with a VDJ recombination model fitted to out-of-frame rearrangements, and the resulting probabilities were checked against IGoR. Hypergeometric tests were used in a later analysis to score TCR-TCR, TCR-HLA and TCR-CMV co-occurrence, with a repertoire-size bias correction applied to the TCR pairs. In a later analysis, false discovery rates were estimated by permuting HLA or CMV assignments 20 times. A later analysis grouped co-occurring TCRs with DBSCAN, adding TCRdist sequence similarity when clustering within HLA-allele-positive subsets. Repertoires with fewer than 30,000 or more than 120,000 public chains were left out of co-occurrence clustering, as were about 5 repertoires with anomalous nucleotide sharing. TCRdb mirrors the immuneACCESS table, restricted to in-frame sequences. Some clones are absent from its copies; in checked studies, under half trace to an unresolved V gene, and the reason for the others is unknown. V and J calls and clone size are as listed in that table; D and trimming were resolved from the DNA. The sample has roughly 190,000 clones on record, roughly four fifths of them singletons. The top ten constitute approximately 2.8% of the sample.

Summary of the overall study and its limitations: Because counts were too low, seventeen rarely observed V segments, including chromosome 9 orphons, were excluded from the earlier analysis of around 590 of the donors. In an earlier analysis of about 600 of the donors, most TCR beta V segments appeared in productive rearrangements about 87% or about 30% of the time, broadly matching IMGT annotations. An association between a missense DCLRE1C variant and V-gene and J-gene trimming of TCR beta chains was found in a later genetic analysis and replicated in an independent cohort. Some IMGT-functional V segments, including TRBV6-2 and TRBV6-3, could not be distinguished by the 87-base-pair reads and were therefore excluded. A cluster of highly shared sequence variants was judged likely to represent a technical artifact of the sequencing pipeline. In this cohort, only TCR beta chains were sequenced, and detectable features were limited by the absence of alpha or paired-chain data. A later analysis associated 16,951 TCR beta sequences with specific HLA alleles at a false discovery rate of 0.05. Strong co-occurrence of HLA alleles, especially DR and DQ, made assigning TCR associations to individual alleles difficult. Immune exposure information for the cohort was limited to CMV serostatus. A later analysis found that TCR association rates varied across HLA loci, with DRB1 alleles showing the most associated TCRs and HLA-C alleles the fewest. Most TCR sequences were observed very rarely across donors, whereas some public TCRs were present in many individuals. The authors suggested that the approach could potentially be generalized to other disease states and immunological phenotypes. Compared with the approximately 670-donor mean, donors in an Asian-associated ancestry cluster had fewer N-insertions in productive TCRs, according to a later genetic analysis. A total of roughly 160 TCR beta chains were listed by the study as associated with cytomegalovirus. A further reported finding was that TCR beta sequences accurately predicted the HLA-A and HLA-B alleles for most subjects in the first cohort. In a later analysis, HLA-associated TCR beta chains showed more clonal expansion and lower generation probabilities than non-associated chains that were equally common. Because HLA typing was missing for some donors at each locus, association tests included only the typed subset. Presence/absence analyses assumed roughly uniform sequencing depth across donors, an assumption that may not hold. According to a later analysis, most CMV-associated TCR beta chains appeared to be HLA-restricted, and the HLA associations seemed to be driven largely by CMV exposure. Three of the identified cytomegalovirus-associated TCR beta chains were confirmed in vitro to be specific for cytomegalovirus antigens. In a later analysis, several top co-occurrence clusters were reported to appear linked to parvovirus B19, influenza, CMV and Epstein-Barr virus. Linkage disequilibrium might explain the correlated functional status among segregating V segments, but an unknown experimental factor could not be excluded. In both the original and validation cohorts, the classifier was reported to diagnose cytomegalovirus status with high specificity and sensitivity.

The cohort comprised approximately 700 healthy bone marrow donors. At the time of sampling, every cohort member was nominally healthy, though immune exposures that went unrecorded were likely present. The donor tested CMV seropositive, placing the donor among the 250 to 350 seropositive members of the cohort. Every donor gave a peripheral blood sample, and the peripheral blood mononuclear cells from that sample were used for TCR beta sequencing. Genomic DNA extraction from the blood cell samples was performed with the Qiagen DNeasy Blood Extraction Kit. The chain is made from TRBV5-4 and TRBJ2-7; the D gene is perhaps TRBD1, from 6 matching bases. The clonotype was recovered from a woman aged 30 to 39 in good health and CMV-seropositive. The sequencing input was PBMCs. The CDR3 here reads CASSSHRDIYEQYF. The nucleotide sequence is TGTGCCAGCAGCTCCCATCGGGACATTTACGAGCAGTACTTC.